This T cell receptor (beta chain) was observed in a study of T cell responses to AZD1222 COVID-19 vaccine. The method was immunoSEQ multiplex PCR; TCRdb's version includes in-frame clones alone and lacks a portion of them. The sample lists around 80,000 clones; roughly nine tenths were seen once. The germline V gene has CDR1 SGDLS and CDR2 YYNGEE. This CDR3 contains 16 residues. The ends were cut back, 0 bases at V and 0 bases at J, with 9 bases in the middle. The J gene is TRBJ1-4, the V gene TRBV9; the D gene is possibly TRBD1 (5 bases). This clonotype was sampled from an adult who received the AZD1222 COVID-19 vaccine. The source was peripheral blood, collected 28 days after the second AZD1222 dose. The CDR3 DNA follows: TGTGCCAGCAGCGTAGGATCGACAGCAACTAATGAAAAACTGTTTTTT. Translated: CASSVGSTATNEKLFF.